A selection of T cell receptor beta chains follows, all from one sample in a study of post-analysis software for immune sequencing data. TCRdb reprocessed the PCR reads with MiXCR, giving one entry per CDR3 protein. The repertoire holds about 500,000 distinct CDR3 sequences, with around 40% as singletons. What was sequenced was blood. The receptors here all came from a girl between 5 and 17 years old with multiple sclerosis. Both conserved end residues are part of each CDR3. D genes are given only for firm matches. Some rows have no size entry. The others give once, few or many, or a class for an expanded clone.

size	D	V	J	DNA	CDR3
few	TRBD1	TRBV7-2	TRBJ1-5	TGTGCCAGCAGTTTACAGGGGGTCAGCAATCAGCCCCAGCATTTT	CASSLQGVSNQPQHF
few	.	TRBV20-1	TRBJ2-5	TGCAGTGATGGGGAGACCCAGTACTTC	CSDGETQYF
.	TRBD2	TRBV28	TRBJ2-3	TGTGCCAGCAGTTCTAAGGGACTAGCGGGGTACACAGATACGCAGTATTTT	CASSSKGLAGYTDTQYF
.	TRBD2	TRBV12-5	TRBJ2-1	TGTGCTAGTGGTCCTACTAGCGATCTTAAGGGTGAGCAGTTCTTC	CASGPTSDLKGEQFF
few	.	TRBV7-9	TRBJ1-2	TGTGCCAGCAGCTTATTCCAGGACTATGGCTACACCTTC	CASSLFQDYGYTF
.	.	TRBV5-1	TRBJ1-1	TGCGCCAGCAGCAGAAATCCGGGACGTCAAGCATCTGAAGCTTTCTTT	CASSRNPGRQASEAFF
.	.	TRBV28	TRBJ2-7	TGTGCCAGCAGTTCCCCCTCAGGGCTCTCCTACGAGCAGTACTTC	CASSSPSGLSYEQYF
.	.	TRBV15	TRBJ2-3	TGTGCCACCAGCAGCGGCGAAGCTAGCACAGATACGCAGTATTTT	CATSSGEASTDTQYF
.	.	TRBV7-2	TRBJ2-1	TGTGCCAGCAGCTTAGCCGGGACCACACATGAGCAGTTCTTC	CASSLAGTTHEQFF
.	TRBD2	TRBV20-1	TRBJ2-7	TGCAGTGCTAGCGGCGTAGCGGGACCCCGAACCTACGAGCAGTACTTC	CSASGVAGPRTYEQYF
few	TRBD1	TRBV2	TRBJ1-2	TGTGCCAGCAGTGAACTCGGACAGGGCAAGTACTACACCTTC	CASSELGQGKYYTF
few	.	TRBV12-3/TRBV12-4	TRBJ2-1	TGTGCCAGCAGTTTAAGCCAGGGGTCCTACAATGAGCAGTTCTTC	CASSLSQGSYNEQFF